Many counts were recorded for the clone carrying this TCR beta chain. Its specificity is not known. The data belong to a study of T cells in Graves' hyperthyroidism and ophthalmopathy. Overall study findings and caveats: Blood shared most expanded thyroid clonotypes above 0.001. A median about 6.5 months before onset, the model predicted ophthalmopathy. A model using 13 V-J features told ophthalmopathy apart from stable hyperthyroidism.

RNA transcripts were the template for amplifying TCR beta CDR3 regions. HTBI primers were the set used in a first-round RT-PCR of the TCR CDR3. TCRdb reprocessed the multiplex PCR reads with MiXCR, giving one entry per CDR3 protein. The table shows hundreds of thousands of distinct CDR3 sequences, with more than 12% occurring only once. The germline gives CDR1 MDHEN, CDR2 SYDVKM. The CDR3 is 16 residues long. Trimming removed 5 bases from V and 0 bases from J, with 15 bases in between. Out of roughly 9.1 ml of fresh peripheral blood came the PBMCs. The sample consisted of blood. The receptor comes from a woman between 25 and 40 years old with Graves' hyperthyroidism. This chain connects TRBV28 to TRBJ2-3; tentatively, D is TRBD2 (6 bases). CDR3 sequence (DNA): TGTGCCAGCAGTCCGACCGGGGGATCTAGCACAGATACGCAGTATTTT. Its translation: CASSPTGGSSTDTQYF.